One sample yielded the 16 T cell receptor beta chains listed below, sequenced in a study of blood T cells in healthy people across ages. The authors ran a second PCR of roughly 6 to 11 cycles using a sample-barcoded 5' primer and a J-beta primer mix. Each CDR3 protein is one row after TCRdb ran MiXCR on the 5' RACE reads. The table lists 1,100,000 or so distinct CDR3 sequences, around 45% of them singletons, with approximately 20% in the top ten. The material sequenced was blood. These receptors were collected from a woman aged 60-75 years in good health.

This clonotype showed up just a few times. This sequence joins TRBV12-3 or TRBV12-4 and TRBJ2-1, with 9 bases that match TRBD2. This CDR3 is 17 amino acids long. The V segment lost 5 bases and the J segment 6 bases; nucleotides outside the gene matches: 14. CDR3 DNA: TGTGCCAGCAGTCCGCGGAGGCTAGCGGGATCAGGCAATGAGCAGTTCTTC. It encodes CASSPRRLAGSGNEQFF.

This clonotype was seen only a few times. A much more abundant neighbour one base away suggests this may be a read error. CDR3 in amino acids: CAISGASGHSYNEQYF. In DNA, the CDR3 is TGTGCCATCAGCGGGGCTAGCGGACACTCCTACAATGAGCAGTACTTC. The chain carries TRBV10-3 and TRBJ2-1; TRBD2 aligns across 7 bases. The J call may be wrong; the DNA end is better matched by TRBJ2-7. CDR1 ENHRY and CDR2 SYGVKD come from the germline V gene. The CDR3 is 16 amino acids.

V gene TRBV30 combines with J gene TRBJ2-1; tentatively, D is TRBD2 (5 bases). Trimming removed 0 bases from V and 4 bases from J, with 10 bases in between. CDR1 GTSNPN and CDR2 SVGIG come from the germline V gene (reference sequence). The CDR3 totals 14 residues. DNA for the CDR3: TGTGCCTGGAGTGTACGACTAAGGTACAATGAGCAGTTCTTC. Translating gives CAWSVRLRYNEQFF.

The chain couples TRBV10-3 to TRBJ2-5, with 7 bases identical to TRBD2. This CDR3 contains 12 residues. V was clipped by 6 bases and J by 5 bases; unmatched bases: 3. Germline CDR1 reads ENHRY; CDR2 reads SYGVKD. In DNA form, the CDR3 reads TGTGCCATCAGCAACGGGGGGGAGACCCAGTACTTC. Amino acids: CAISNGGETQYF.

This clonotype has a count of ten or more. V usage is TRBV24-1 and J usage is TRBJ2-7; 10 nucleotides line up with TRBD1. CDR3 length: 17 residues. Germline V gives CDR1 KGHDR, CDR2 SFDVKD. The V segment lost 4 bases and the J segment 5 bases; nucleotides outside the gene matches: 13. This CDR3 reads CATSDRRGQGNSHEQYF. The CDR3 coding sequence is TGTGCCACCAGTGACCGACGGGGACAGGGGAATTCCCACGAGCAGTACTTC.

In regard to this clonotype: The CDR3 end shows no conserved phenylalanine or tryptophan, and so a read error is likely. The chain joins TRBV6-1 to TRBJ1-2; TRBD1 matches 9 bases. The length of the CDR3 is 15 residues. Germline CDR1 reads MNHNS; CDR2 reads SASEGT. Germline trimming cut 6 bases from V and 3 bases from J; bases unmatched to any gene: 8. CDR3 amino acids: CASRPSGTGHYGYTS. CDR3 nucleotide sequence: TGTGCCAGCAGACCCTCCGGGACAGGGCACTATGGCTACACCTCC.

This rearrangement joins TRBV9 to TRBJ2-5, with 11 bases aligning to TRBD2. V was clipped by 3 bases and J by 7 bases; unmatched bases: 5. The V gene's germline CDR1 is SGDLS and CDR2 YYNGEE. The CDR3 has 14 residues. The chain's CDR3 is CASSATGTSGTQYF. CDR3 DNA sequence: TGTGCCAGCAGCGCCACCGGGACTAGCGGGACCCAGTACTTC.

This clonotype was seen once. The V call is TRBV20-1, the J call TRBJ1-5; D remains unclear. Between the trimmed V and J ends, which lost 5 bases and 0 bases, there was a span of 20 bases. Germline values: CDR1 DFQATT, CDR2 SNEGSKA (reference sequence). This CDR3 has 17 residues. The CDR3 loop is CSASSHGRGYSNQPQHF. The DNA for the CDR3 is TGCAGTGCTTCCTCCCATGGGCGAGGGTATAGCAATCAGCCCCAGCATTTT.

In DNA, the CDR3 is TGTGCCATCAGGGGAGCGGATAGCTCCTACGAGCAGTACTTC. Translating gives CAIRGADSSYEQYF. This chain connects TRBV10-3 to TRBJ2-7; TRBD2 might be the D (5 bases). Germline V lookup: CDR1 ENHRY, CDR2 SYGVKD. The CDR3 is 14 amino acids. V lost 6 bases and J 0 bases, leaving 12 bases between the germline ends.

V is TRBV6-1 and J is TRBJ2-2; possible D gene TRBD2, 5 bases. Germline V CDR1 and CDR2: MNHNS, SASEGT. V gave up 5 bases and J gave up 4 bases, with 14 bases separating them. There are 15 residues in the CDR3. CDR3 loop: CASSSLGGITGELFF. The CDR3, as DNA: TGTGCCAGCAGTTCTCTAGGAGGAATCACCGGGGAGCTGTTTTTT.

The genes are TRBV29-1 and TRBJ2-5; D uncertain. V was cut by 4 bases and J by 11 bases, with 17 bases left in between. This CDR3 region has 12 residues. Germline V CDR1 and CDR2: SQVTM, ANQGSEA. The chain's CDR3 is CSVGLLNNEQYF. The CDR3 DNA is TGCAGCGTTGGCTTACTAAACAATGAGCAGTACTTC.

This sequence joins TRBV7-2 and TRBJ2-3; tentative D call: TRBD2 (6 bases). Germline V CDR1 and CDR2: SGHTA, FQGNSA. The CDR3 totals 14 residues. The V end was cut by 7 bases, the J end by 4 bases, with 15 bases between. The CDR3 region is CASTPAGGADTQYF. For the CDR3, the DNA is TGTGCCAGCACCCCAGCGGGTGGGGCAGATACGCAGTATTTT.

CDR3 sequence reads: CASSEPTLSGPDTDTQYF. In DNA form, the CDR3 reads TGTGCCAGCAGTGAACCTACTCTTAGCGGACCCGACACAGATACGCAGTATTTT. This sequence joins TRBV6-1 and TRBJ2-3, with a tentative D call TRBD2 (6 bases). Deletions cut 2 bases from V and 2 bases from J, with 20 bases between. CDR3 length equals 18 residues. The germline V gene has CDR1 MNHNS and CDR2 SASEGT.

This clonotype was picked up a small number of times. The DNA for the CDR3 is TGTGCCAGCAGTTACCTCGCATTGGGAGAGACCCAGTACTTC. It encodes CASSYLALGETQYF. The chain links TRBV6-2 or TRBV6-3 to TRBJ2-5; D unclear. Germline V gene sequence: CDR1 MNHEY, CDR2 SVGEGT. The V gene lost 2 bases and the J gene lost 4 bases, with 11 bases spanning the gap. The CDR3 spans 14 residues.

The J gene is TRBJ2-5, the V gene TRBV5-6, with a tentative D call TRBD2 (6 bases). Germline CDR1 reads SGHDT; CDR2 reads YYEEEE. The CDR3 totals 14 residues. V was pared by 4 bases and J by 1 base, with 11 bases between. CDR3 sequence (DNA): TGTGCCAGCAGCATGTCGGGGGTCCAAGAGACCCAGTACTTC. It specifies CASSMSGVQETQYF.

A few counts support this clonotype. The chain combines TRBV21-1 with TRBJ2-3; the DNA was not compared with TRBD2, the D call given in the table. TRBV21-1 is flagged as a pseudogene. CDR3 length equals 17 residues. CDR3 region: CASSSRPSPRVTDTQYF. The CDR3 DNA reads TGTGCCAGCAGCTCCCGCCCTTCCCCACGAGTCACAGATACGCAGTATTTT.